Each of the 8 T cell receptor beta chains below was sequenced from the same sample in a study of T cell clonotyping in hematopoietic cell transplantation. This table comes from immunoSEQ multiplex PCR, and its TCRdb copy is limited to in-frame clones, with some not included. Of about 6,200 clones in the sample, approximately 80% were seen once. Sequenced here: PBMCs, sampled 100 days after allogeneic stem cell transplant. Receptors were obtained from a female patient in her thirties or forties who had an allogeneic stem cell transplant, so the T cells may come from the graft donor. Some clones in this sample may be carry-over from other donors' samples.

This clone was observed a single time. The chain recombines TRBV5-1 with TRBJ1-2, with 11 bases that match TRBD1. The CDR3 runs 15 residues. Germline V gene sequence: CDR1 SGHRS, CDR2 YFSETQ. J was trimmed by 4 bases and V by 4 bases; bases with no gene match: 6. The CDR3 reads CASSEDRGRTYGYTF. The CDR3, as DNA: TGCGCCAGCAGCGAGGACAGGGGGCGCACCTATGGCTACACCTTC.

The gene calls are TRBV2 and TRBJ1-2; 9 nucleotides agree with TRBD1. This CDR3 is built from 13 residues. Losses at the gene ends were 8 bases for V and 5 bases for J; bases not matched to a gene: 6. Germline V CDR1 and CDR2: SNHLY, FYNNEI. The CDR3 region has the DNA TGTGCCAGCCTAAGGGACAGGGTTTATGGCTACACCTTC. Its translation is CASLRDRVYGYTF.

The chain recombines TRBV11-3 with TRBJ1-5, with 10 bases that match TRBD1. Per the germline V gene, CDR1 is SGHNT and CDR2 is YENEEA. Trimming removed 6 bases from V and 4 bases from J; junction bases left unmatched: 12. The CDR3 runs to 17 residues. The CDR3: CASREAGTGAENQPQHF. The CDR3 DNA sequence: TGTGCCAGCAGAGAGGCCGGGACAGGGGCGGAAAATCAGCCCCAGCATTTT.

Concerning this clone itself: This may be a read error, as it is one base from a much larger clone. Other DNA sequences in this sample translate to the same CDR3. V gene TRBV4-3 combines with J gene TRBJ1-2; D remains unclear. Germline V CDR1 and CDR2: LGHNA, YSLEER. The CDR3 loop spans 13 amino acids. V lost 0 bases to trimming and J lost 0 bases, with 2 bases between them. CDR3 sequence (DNA): TGCGCCAGCAGCCAAGAATCTAACTATGGCTACACCTTC. It encodes CASSQESNYGYTF.

The V and J genes are TRBV21-1 and TRBJ2-7. TRBV21-1 has pseudogene status. The CDR3 covers 15 residues. The CDR3 is CASSARGAVPYEQYF. The CDR3, as DNA: TGTGCCAGCAGCGCAAGAGGGGCAGTGCCCTACGAGCAGTACTTC.

This chain joins TRBV7-9 and TRBJ2-2; D assignment may be TRBD1 or TRBD2 (5 bases each). This CDR3 is built from 13 residues. CDR1 and CDR2 from the germline V gene are SEHNR and FQNEAQ (reference sequence). The germline V and J ends were trimmed by 7 bases and 4 bases, with 10 bases remaining between them. The CDR3 DNA is TGTGCCAGCAACAAAGGGACCACCGGGGAGCTGTTTTTT. This codes for CASNKGTTGELFF.

CDR3 DNA: TGTGCCAGCTCACCAGCGGGGCGAATCAACAATGAGCAGTTCTTC. Protein: CASSPAGRINNEQFF. The rearrangement links TRBV18 to TRBJ2-1; D perhaps matches TRBD2 (6 bases). V dropped 2 bases and J dropped 5 bases, with 13 bases sitting between them. Germline CDR1 and CDR2: KGHSH and LQKENI. This CDR3 has 15 residues.

This clone qualifies as medium-sized. This rearrangement joins TRBV23-1 to TRBJ2-7; 8 nucleotides match TRBD2. TRBV23-1 is treated as an ORF (open reading frame) with a function not yet certain. Germline trimming cut 2 bases from V and 0 bases from J; bases unmatched to any gene: 6. The CDR3 runs to 16 residues. CDR3 nucleotides: TGCGCCAGCAGTCAAGCCCCCGGGGGGGACTCCTACGAGCAGTACTTC. It codes for CASSQAPGGDSYEQYF.